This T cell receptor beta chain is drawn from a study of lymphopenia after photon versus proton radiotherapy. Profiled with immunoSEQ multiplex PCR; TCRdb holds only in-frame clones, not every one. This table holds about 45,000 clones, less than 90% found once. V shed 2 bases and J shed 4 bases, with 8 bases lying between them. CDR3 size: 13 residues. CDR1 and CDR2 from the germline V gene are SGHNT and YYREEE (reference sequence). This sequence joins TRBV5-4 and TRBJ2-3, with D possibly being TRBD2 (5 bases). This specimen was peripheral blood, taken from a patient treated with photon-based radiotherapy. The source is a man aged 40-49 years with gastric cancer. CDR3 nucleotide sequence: TGTGCCAGCAGCTTAAAGGGAGCAGATACGCAGTATTTT. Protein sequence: CASSLKGADTQYF. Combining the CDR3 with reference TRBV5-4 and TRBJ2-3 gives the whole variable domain ETGVTQSPTHLIKTRGQQVTLRCSSQSGHNTVSWYQQALGQGPQFIFQYYREEENGRGNFPPRFSGLQFPNYSSELNVNALELDDSALYLCASSLKGADTQYFGPGTRLTVL.